One sample yielded the 13 T cell receptor beta chains listed below, sequenced in a study of cytomegalovirus exposure and HLA in healthy donors (dated by TCRdb to about 2017). The receptor library was made with the immunoSEQ multiplex PCR assay. For the multiplex PCR, a mixture combining 60 forward primers for TCR Vbeta segments and 13 reverse primers for TCR Jbeta segments was used. TCRdb's version of the immuneACCESS table is confined to in-frame rearrangements and falls short of the full clone set. An unresolved V gene accounts for under half of the shortfall where checked; the remainder is of unknown origin. The sample includes under 200,000 clones, with 81% observed a single time. The leading ten clones occupy 3.4% of the sample. The sequencing sample was made of PBMCs. The receptor source for this set is a man aged 40-50 years in good health and CMV-seropositive.

This chain joins TRBV9 and TRBJ2-3; tentative D call: TRBD2 (6 bases). Germline V gives CDR1 SGDLS, CDR2 YYNGEE. V lost 0 bases and J lost 3, with 20 bases in between. This CDR3 comprises 18 residues. The CDR3 region is CASSVGGYGGSWTDTQYF. Written as DNA, the CDR3 is TGTGCCAGCAGCGTAGGGGGGTACGGGGGAAGCTGGACAGATACGCAGTATTTT.

V gene TRBV6-5 combines with J gene TRBJ2-5; perhaps TRBD2 as D (6 bases). Germline-derived CDR1 and CDR2 are MNHEY and SVGAGI. The ends were cut back, 1 base at V and 1 base at J, with 13 bases in the middle. This CDR3 region has 16 residues. The CDR3 here is CASSYFGGGPQETQYF. As DNA, the CDR3 is TGTGCCAGCAGTTACTTTGGCGGAGGGCCCCAAGAGACCCAGTACTTC.

CDR3 amino acids: CASSREGTGWMVREPQHF. CDR3 bases: TGTGCCAGCAGCCGGGAAGGGACAGGGTGGATGGTTAGAGAGCCCCAGCATTTT. V gene TRBV5-8 combines with J gene TRBJ1-5; TRBD1 matches 9 bases. J gave up 8 bases and V 4 bases, and 19 bases lay outside the gene matches. The germline gives CDR1 SGHTS, CDR2 YDEGEE. This CDR3 has 18 residues.

The chain's CDR3 is CASSFVTGGSGANVLTF. The CDR3 DNA is TGCGCCAGCAGCTTCGTGACAGGGGGTTCTGGGGCCAACGTCCTGACTTTC. This sequence joins TRBV5-1 and TRBJ2-6, with 9 bases matching TRBD1. The CDR3 is made up of 17 amino acids. With V trimmed by 2 bases and J by 1 base, 4 bases remained unmatched. The V gene's germline CDR1 is SGHRS and CDR2 YFSETQ.

This sequence joins TRBV5-1 and TRBJ2-5; D is perhaps TRBD1 (6 bases). The CDR3 loop spans 14 amino acids. Per the germline V gene, CDR1 is SGHRS and CDR2 is YFSETQ. Trimming cost V 3 bases and J 0 bases, with 9 bases left between them. The CDR3 DNA reads as TGCGCCAGCAGCTCTCAGGGGAACCAAGAGACCCAGTACTTC. The encoded protein is CASSSQGNQETQYF.

This clone was recorded only once. The rearrangement joins TRBV7-3 to TRBJ2-2; D remains ambiguous. The CDR3 consists of 15 residues. Germline CDR1 and CDR2: SGHTA and FQGTGA. Deletions cut 3 bases from V and 4 bases from J, with 12 bases between. CDR3 nucleotides: TGTGCCAGCAGCTTTTGGCAGTCGGGCACCGGGGAGCTGTTTTTT. The encoded protein is CASSFWQSGTGELFF.

The rearrangement uses TRBV10-3 and TRBJ2-2, with 10 positions matching TRBD1. The CDR3 contains 15 residues. Germline CDR1 is ENHRY and CDR2 is SYGVKD. V dropped 3 bases and J dropped 5; count of bases not matched to a gene: 3. The chain's CDR3 is CAISEGQGGTGELFF. The CDR3 nucleotides read TGTGCCATCAGTGAAGGACAGGGGGGGACCGGGGAGCTGTTTTTT.

The rearrangement links TRBV18 to TRBJ1-4; no firm D call. Germline V gene data show CDR1 as KGHSH and CDR2 as LQKENI. The CDR3 is 15 residues long. V was shortened by 0 bases and J by 3 bases, with 8 bases between the two germline ends. This chain's CDR3 is CASSPPAQANEKLFF. The CDR3 DNA reads as TGTGCCAGCTCACCACCGGCGCAGGCTAATGAAAAACTGTTTTTT.

The V call is TRBV5-1, the J call TRBJ1-1, with a tentative D call TRBD1 (6 bases). V was pared by 3 bases and J by 8 bases, with 8 bases between. The CDR3 contains 11 residues. Germline loops: CDR1 SGHRS, CDR2 YFSETQ. The CDR3 reads CASSSTGEAFF. The CDR3 nucleotides read TGCGCCAGCAGCTCGACAGGAGAAGCTTTCTTT.

The V and J genes are TRBV25-1 and TRBJ2-7; D is unclear. V lost 8 bases and J lost 13, with 15 bases in between. CDR3 length equals 10 residues. Germline lookup yields CDR1 MGHDK and CDR2 SYGVNS. The CDR3 DNA follows: TGTGCCAGCGCCGCGACAACGATTTACTTC. Amino acid sequence: CASAATTIYF.

This clone has only a few counts. This chain links TRBV15 with TRBJ2-2, with 7 bases identical to TRBD1. CDR3 length: 15 amino acids. CDR1 and CDR2 from the germline V gene are LNHNV and YYDKDF (reference sequence). With 3 bases clipped from V and 2 bases from J, the junction kept 3 bases outside the gene matches. CDR3 in DNA: TGTGCCACCAGCAGGAGGGACAGTAACACCGGGGAGCTGTTTTTT. Translated: CATSRRDSNTGELFF.

V is TRBV6-4 and J is TRBJ2-3; TRBD2 agrees at 8 bases. The V and J ends lost 4 bases and 1 base, in that order; junction bases with no gene match: 4. Germline V gene data show CDR1 as MRHNA and CDR2 as SNTAGT. This CDR3 has 15 amino acids. The CDR3 DNA is TGTGCCAGCAGTGCCACGCGGGGGGGCACAGATACGCAGTATTTT. Amino acids: CASSATRGGTDTQYF.

V usage is TRBV6-1 and J usage is TRBJ2-3; possibly TRBD1 for D (6 bases). The CDR3 consists of 14 residues. Germline V CDR1 and CDR2: MNHNS, SASEGT. The ends were cut back, 7 bases at V and 2 bases at J, with 13 bases in the middle. The chain's CDR3 is CASTKQGPTDTQYF. The CDR3 DNA is TGTGCCAGCACCAAACAGGGCCCCACAGATACGCAGTATTTT.